The rows below give T cell receptor beta chains drawn from one sample of a study of cytomegalovirus exposure and HLA in healthy donors. The repertoire was sequenced with immunoSEQ multiplex PCR; TCRdb's copy has only in-frame clones and lacks some. The table lists under 200,000 clones, approximately 73% of them singletons, with approximately 1.5% in the top ten. The material sequenced was PBMCs. These receptors all come from a man aged 45-65 years in good health and CMV-seronegative. CDR3s include the opening cysteine and the closing phenylalanine or tryptophan. The D gene is left open where the match is weak. Some rows mark clone size as missing; the rest say once, few, many or name a class of expanded clone.

len: 15
d_gene: .
j_gene: TRBJ2-2
abundance: .
v_gene: TRBV28
CDR3nt: TGTGCCAGCAGTTTCTGGGACAAGTACACCGGGGAGCTGTTTTTT
CDR3aa: CASSFWDKYTGELFF

len: 17
d_gene: .
j_gene: TRBJ1-5
abundance: .
v_gene: TRBV2
CDR3nt: TGTGCCAGCGGGCGGAGGGGAGGGGAGTTAAGCAATCAGCCCCAGCATTTT
CDR3aa: CASGRRGGELSNQPQHF

len: 16
d_gene: .
j_gene: TRBJ2-3
abundance: .
v_gene: TRBV29-1
CDR3nt: TGCAGCGTTGAAGGGTGGACAACGGCTAGCACAGATACGCAGTATTTT
CDR3aa: CSVEGWTTASTDTQYF

len: 16
d_gene: .
j_gene: TRBJ1-1
abundance: .
v_gene: TRBV7-9
CDR3nt: TGTGCCAGCAGCTTACCCAGAGGCAGGGCGAACACTGAAGCTTTCTTT
CDR3aa: CASSLPRGRANTEAFF

len: 15
d_gene: .
j_gene: TRBJ1-1
abundance: .
v_gene: TRBV10-1
CDR3nt: TGCGCCAGGGTGTATAAAACAGGGTCGAACACTGAAGCTTTCTTT
CDR3aa: CARVYKTGSNTEAFF

len: 16
d_gene: .
j_gene: TRBJ1-1
abundance: .
v_gene: TRBV9
CDR3nt: TGTGCCAGCAGCCCTCCCCGCGGCGCCCTATCGACTGAAGCTTTCTTT
CDR3aa: CASSPPRGALSTEAFF

len: 16
d_gene: TRBD1
j_gene: TRBJ2-1
abundance: .
v_gene: TRBV5-4
CDR3nt: TGTGCCAGCAGCTGGGGGGACAGGGTAGGCAACAATGAGCAGTTCTTC
CDR3aa: CASSWGDRVGNNEQFF

len: 16
d_gene: .
j_gene: TRBJ1-3
abundance: few
v_gene: TRBV4-1
CDR3nt: TGCGCCAGCAGCCAAGTCCAGGGAGGTGCTGGAAACACCATATATTTT
CDR3aa: CASSQVQGGAGNTIYF

len: 14
d_gene: TRBD1
j_gene: TRBJ1-1
abundance: .
v_gene: TRBV19
CDR3nt: TGTGCCAGTAGTACCTGGGACAGCCGGTCTGAAGCTTTCTTT
CDR3aa: CASSTWDSRSEAFF

len: 15
d_gene: .
j_gene: TRBJ2-7
abundance: .
v_gene: TRBV4-1
CDR3nt: TGCGCCAGCAGCCACACGATTAACGGGGCCTACGAGCAGTACTTC
CDR3aa: CASSHTINGAYEQYF

len: 13
d_gene: .
j_gene: TRBJ1-2
abundance: .
v_gene: TRBV6-5
CDR3nt: TGTGCCAGCTCCCCGCGGGCGCCGTCGGGATTGACCTTC
CDR3aa: CASSPRAPSGLTF

len: 15
d_gene: .
j_gene: TRBJ1-1
abundance: once
v_gene: TRBV5-4
CDR3nt: TGTGCCAGCAGCCGTACCCTTGGGGAGGCCACTGAAGCTTTCTTT
CDR3aa: CASSRTLGEATEAFF

len: 16
d_gene: .
j_gene: TRBJ1-6
abundance: few
v_gene: TRBV7-9
CDR3nt: TGTGCCAGCAGCTTCCACCAGGGGACCTATAATTCACCCCTCCACTTT
CDR3aa: CASSFHQGTYNSPLHF

len: 13
d_gene: .
j_gene: TRBJ1-5
abundance: .
v_gene: TRBV27
CDR3nt: TGTGCCAGCAGCGGGGGTGGCAATCAGCCCCAGCATTTT
CDR3aa: CASSGGGNQPQHF

len: 17
d_gene: TRBD2
j_gene: TRBJ2-1
abundance: few
v_gene: TRBV14
CDR3nt: TGTGCCAGCAGCCAAGATCTAGAGACTAGCGAGTACAATGAGCAGTTCTTC
CDR3aa: CASSQDLETSEYNEQFF

len: 14
d_gene: TRBD1
j_gene: TRBJ2-7
abundance: .
v_gene: TRBV27
CDR3nt: TGTGCCAGCAGTTTCCGGGACAGGGGCTACGAGCAGTACTTC
CDR3aa: CASSFRDRGYEQYF

len: 12
d_gene: .
j_gene: TRBJ2-1
abundance: .
v_gene: TRBV28
CDR3nt: TGTGCCAGCAGTTTAACGCGGTATGAGCAGTTCTTC
CDR3aa: CASSLTRYEQFF

len: 14
d_gene: .
j_gene: TRBJ2-7
abundance: .
v_gene: TRBV11-2
CDR3nt: TGTGCCAGCAGCCAGCTAGACAGCGTCTACGAGCAGTACTTC
CDR3aa: CASSQLDSVYEQYF

len: 13
d_gene: .
j_gene: TRBJ1-2
abundance: few
v_gene: TRBV11-2
CDR3nt: TGTGCCAGCAGTCCGGGTATCAACTATGGCTACACCTTC
CDR3aa: CASSPGINYGYTF

len: 14
d_gene: TRBD2
j_gene: TRBJ2-7
abundance: .
v_gene: TRBV7-2
CDR3nt: TGTGCCAGCAGCACCCTAGCGGGGGGTTACGAGCAGTACTTC
CDR3aa: CASSTLAGGYEQYF

len: 15
d_gene: TRBD1
j_gene: TRBJ2-5
abundance: .
v_gene: TRBV7-9
CDR3nt: TGTGCCAGCAGCTTAAGGGACAGGGGGCAAGAGACCCAGTACTTC
CDR3aa: CASSLRDRGQETQYF

len: 15
d_gene: .
j_gene: TRBJ1-5
abundance: .
v_gene: TRBV19
CDR3nt: TGTGCCAGTAGTACAGGGATAGGTTTATATCAGCCCCAGCATTTT
CDR3aa: CASSTGIGLYQPQHF

len: 16
d_gene: TRBD2
j_gene: TRBJ2-3
abundance: .
v_gene: TRBV7-2
CDR3nt: TGTGCCAGCAGCTCCCGGCGGGGGAGGGCGATGAATACGCAGTATTTT
CDR3aa: CASSSRRGRAMNTQYF

len: 14
d_gene: TRBD1
j_gene: TRBJ2-7
abundance: .
v_gene: TRBV28
CDR3nt: TGTGCCAGCAGTTTATGGGACAGGGCCTACGAGCAGTACTTC
CDR3aa: CASSLWDRAYEQYF

len: 14
d_gene: TRBD1
j_gene: TRBJ2-1
abundance: .
v_gene: TRBV5-4
CDR3nt: TGTGCCAGCAGTTTTGGGACAGGAGGCGTTGAGCAGTTCTTC
CDR3aa: CASSFGTGGVEQFF

len: 14
d_gene: .
j_gene: TRBJ1-6
abundance: .
v_gene: TRBV5-5
CDR3nt: TGTGCCAGCAGCTTGATTGCCCGAGGCTCACCCCTCCACTTT
CDR3aa: CASSLIARGSPLHF

len: 18
d_gene: .
j_gene: TRBJ1-2
abundance: few
v_gene: TRBV5-1
CDR3nt: TGCGCCAGCAGCTTTGGGGACACAACAGCAACACGGAACTATGGCTACACCTTC
CDR3aa: CASSFGDTTATRNYGYTF

len: 13
d_gene: .
j_gene: TRBJ2-1
abundance: .
v_gene: TRBV25-1
CDR3nt: TGTGCCAGCAGGGACAGTAGGGGTTGGACGCAGTTCTTC
CDR3aa: CASRDSRGWTQFF

len: 17
d_gene: .
j_gene: TRBJ1-6
abundance: once
v_gene: TRBV18
CDR3nt: TGTGCCAGCCGGGCCTGGGGTGGGAGTGGGTATAATTCACCCCTCCACTTT
CDR3aa: CASRAWGGSGYNSPLHF

len: 16
d_gene: .
j_gene: TRBJ2-3
abundance: .
v_gene: TRBV2
CDR3nt: TGTGCCAGCAGTGAAGCGGGACTGGTTAGCACAGATACGCAGTATTTT
CDR3aa: CASSEAGLVSTDTQYF

len: 15
d_gene: TRBD1
j_gene: TRBJ2-1
abundance: few
v_gene: TRBV28
CDR3nt: TGTGCCAGTACCAAACCCGGGACAGGGAGGAATGAGCAGTTCTTC
CDR3aa: CASTKPGTGRNEQFF

len: 15
d_gene: .
j_gene: TRBJ1-5
abundance: .
v_gene: TRBV5-1
CDR3nt: TGCGCCAGCAGCTTAAAGGGCGGGGAGGTTCAGCCCCAGCATTTT
CDR3aa: CASSLKGGEVQPQHF

len: 15
d_gene: TRBD1
j_gene: TRBJ1-6
abundance: .
v_gene: TRBV6-1
CDR3nt: TGTGCCAGCACTAAGGACAGGGGGCAAAATTCACCCCTCCACTTT
CDR3aa: CASTKDRGQNSPLHF

len: 14
d_gene: .
j_gene: TRBJ1-2
abundance: .
v_gene: TRBV5-1
CDR3nt: TGCGCCAGCAGCTTGGAAGCCTCTCAGAGGGGCTACACCTTC
CDR3aa: CASSLEASQRGYTF

len: 17
d_gene: .
j_gene: TRBJ1-3
abundance: few
v_gene: TRBV5-1
CDR3nt: TGCGCCAGCAGCCCTCTTTACGACAGGACCTCTGGAAACACCATATATTTT
CDR3aa: CASSPLYDRTSGNTIYF

len: 16
d_gene: TRBD1
j_gene: TRBJ2-2
abundance: .
v_gene: TRBV27
CDR3nt: TGTGCCAGCAGTTTCGACAGGGGCGCGAACACCGGGGAGCTGTTTTTT
CDR3aa: CASSFDRGANTGELFF

len: 17
d_gene: TRBD1
j_gene: TRBJ1-3
abundance: .
v_gene: TRBV4-1
CDR3nt: TGCGCCAGCAGCCAAGGGACAGGGGGGCTCTCTGGAAACACCATATATTTT
CDR3aa: CASSQGTGGLSGNTIYF

len: 15
d_gene: TRBD1
j_gene: TRBJ1-1
abundance: .
v_gene: TRBV2
CDR3nt: TGTGCCAGCAGGGGAAGAACAGGGGCAAACACTGAAGCTTTCTTT
CDR3aa: CASRGRTGANTEAFF

len: 14
d_gene: .
j_gene: TRBJ1-4
abundance: .
v_gene: TRBV2
CDR3nt: TGTGCCAGCAGTCCGGACAGAATAAAAGGAAAACTGTTTTTT
CDR3aa: CASSPDRIKGKLFF

len: 14
d_gene: .
j_gene: TRBJ2-3
abundance: .
v_gene: TRBV28
CDR3nt: TGTGCCAGCAAACGAGACAGTAGCACAGATACGCAGTATTTT
CDR3aa: CASKRDSSTDTQYF

len: 16
d_gene: .
j_gene: TRBJ2-3
abundance: .
v_gene: TRBV7-8
CDR3nt: TGTGCCAGCAGCTTAAGCGCGGCAGGGATTTTAGATACGCAGTATTTT
CDR3aa: CASSLSAAGILDTQYF

len: 15
d_gene: TRBD1
j_gene: TRBJ1-4
abundance: .
v_gene: TRBV27
CDR3nt: TGTGCCAGCAGTTTATCGCTGAGGGGGCTTGAAAAACTGTTTTTT
CDR3aa: CASSLSLRGLEKLFF

len: 15
d_gene: TRBD2
j_gene: TRBJ2-3
abundance: .
v_gene: TRBV5-4
CDR3nt: TGTACCAGCAGCCCGCGGGGGGGAGGCACAGATACGCAGTATTTT
CDR3aa: CTSSPRGGGTDTQYF